One sample yielded the 9 T cell receptor beta chains listed below, sequenced in a study of shared clonotypes between healthy human individuals. Clones were sequenced by immunoSEQ multiplex PCR, and TCRdb holds only the in-frame ones, with some missing. The repertoire holds some 1.1 million clones, approximately 75% seen once, with 0.85% to 1% in the top ten. Sequenced material: memory CD4+ T cells from PBMCs. Subset here: CD45RA-negative fraction. Receptors were obtained from a man aged 18 to 30 in good health. Some clones in this sample may be carry-over from other donors' samples.

The CDR3 sequence: CASSLWAEPYGYTF. CDR3 nucleotide sequence: TGTGCCAGCAGCTTATGGGCAGAACCCTATGGCTACACCTTC. V is TRBV7-2 and J is TRBJ1-2; D gene uncertain. V lost 2 bases to trimming and J lost 4 bases, with 11 bases between them. Germline V lookup: CDR1 SGHTA, CDR2 FQGNSA. The CDR3 runs 14 residues. Full variable domain (outside the CDR3, taken from reference TRBV7-2 and TRBJ1-2): GAGVSQSPSNKVTEKGKDVELRCDPISGHTALYWYRQSLGQGLEFLIYFQGNSAPDKSGLPSDRFSAERTGGSVSTLTIQRTQQEDSAVYLCASSLWAEPYGYTFGSGTRLTVV.

The genes are TRBV30 and TRBJ2-5; a weak D match, TRBD2 (6 bases). The germline V gene has CDR1 GTSNPN and CDR2 SVGIG (reference sequence). Trimming took 3 bases from V and 4 from J, leaving 12 bases between them. This CDR3 contains 13 residues. In nucleotides, the CDR3 is TGTGCCTGGAGACGGGGACTTCGAGAGACCCAGTACTTC. Translating gives CAWRRGLRETQYF.

The rearrangement joins TRBV7-8 to TRBJ1-1; D is possibly TRBD1 (5 bases). The CDR3 loop spans 15 amino acids. The germline V and J ends were trimmed by 5 bases and 1 base, with 14 bases remaining between them. Germline V gene sequence: CDR1 SGHVS, CDR2 FQNEAQ. CDR3 coding DNA: TGTGCCAGCAGCCGCTTGGGGCGGAAGAACACTGAAGCTTTCTTT. Its protein is CASSRLGRKNTEAFF.

This clone turned up a few times. The rearrangement uses TRBV10-3 and TRBJ1-1, with 10 bases matching TRBD1. V lost 3 bases and J lost 1; bases outside the gene matches: 5. CDR3 length: 16 amino acids. CDR1 and CDR2 (germline): ENHRY, SYGVKD. CDR3 nucleotides: TGTGCCATCAGTGAAACCGGGACAGGGGAGAACACTGAAGCTTTCTTT. It codes for CAISETGTGENTEAFF.

Only a few counts were recorded for this clone. Since a much larger clone is just one base distant, this may be a read error. V usage is TRBV25-1 and J usage is TRBJ1-6; no definite D call. V was pared by 2 bases and J by 7 bases, with 6 bases between. CDR3 length: 13 amino acids. Germline assignment: CDR1 MGHDK and CDR2 SYGVNS. Here the CDR3 DNA reads TGTGCCAGCAGTGAACCTGAGAATTCACCCCTCCACTTT. It codes for CASSEPENSPLHF.

The chain has TRBV6-5 and TRBJ1-2; D not resolved. The length of the CDR3 is 14 residues. Germline V gives CDR1 MNHEY, CDR2 SVGAGI. The V end lost 2 bases, the J end lost 2 bases, and 9 bases lay between the germline ends. Written as DNA, the CDR3 is TGTGCCAGCAGTTACGTACAGCGGAACTATGGCTACACCTTC. Its translation is CASSYVQRNYGYTF.

This clone was seen more than once but under ten times. The V and J genes are TRBV15 and TRBJ1-1; D is perhaps TRBD1 (5 bases). The germline V gene encodes CDR1 LNHNV and CDR2 YYDKDF (reference sequence). Between the trimmed V and J ends, which lost 3 bases and 5 bases, there was a span of 19 bases. The CDR3 loop spans 16 amino acids. The CDR3 is CATSRVKGIRGTEAFF. Written as DNA, the CDR3 is TGTGCCACCAGCAGGGTAAAGGGAATCCGGGGGACTGAAGCTTTCTTT.

The chain combines TRBV11-2 with TRBJ2-1; TRBD2 might be the D (6 bases). Trimming removed 4 bases from V and 7 bases from J, with 17 bases in between. Germline V lookup: CDR1 SGHAT, CDR2 FQNNGV. This CDR3 is 15 amino acids long. The CDR3 bases are TGTGCCAGCAGCTCCGGGTCCCTGGGGGGAAATGAGCAGTTCTTC. As protein: CASSSGSLGGNEQFF.

The V gene is TRBV5-5, the J gene TRBJ2-7, with D perhaps matching TRBD2 (5 bases). The CDR3 totals 14 residues. The V gene lost 0 bases and the J gene lost 3 bases, with 10 bases spanning the gap. Germline CDR1 SGHKS, CDR2 YYEKEE (reference sequence). The CDR3 region has the DNA TGTGCCAGCAGCTTGGCAGGAGGCATCTACGAGCAGTACTTC. Translation gives CASSLAGGIYEQYF. The full variable domain, rest sourced from reference TRBV5-5 and TRBJ2-7, is DAGVTQSPTHLIKTRGQQVTLRCSPISGHKSVSWYQQVLGQGPQFIFQYYEKEERGRGNFPDRFSARQFPNYSSELNVNALLLGDSALYLCASSLAGGIYEQYFGPGTRLTVT.